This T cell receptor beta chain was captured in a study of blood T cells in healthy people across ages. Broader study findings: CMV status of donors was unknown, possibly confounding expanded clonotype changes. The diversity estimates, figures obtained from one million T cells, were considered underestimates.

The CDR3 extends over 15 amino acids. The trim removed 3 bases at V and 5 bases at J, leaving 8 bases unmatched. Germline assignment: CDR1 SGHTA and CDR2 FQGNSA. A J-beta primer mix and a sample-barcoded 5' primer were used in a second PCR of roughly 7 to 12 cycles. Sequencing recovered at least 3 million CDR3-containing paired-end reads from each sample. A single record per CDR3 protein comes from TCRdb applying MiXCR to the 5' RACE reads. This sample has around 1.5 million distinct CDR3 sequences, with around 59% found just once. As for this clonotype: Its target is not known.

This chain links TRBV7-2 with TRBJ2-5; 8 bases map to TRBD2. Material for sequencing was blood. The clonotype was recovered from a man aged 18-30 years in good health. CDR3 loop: CASSFGAGGVETQYF. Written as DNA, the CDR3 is TGTGCCAGCAGCTTCGGGGCGGGGGGAGTGGAGACCCAGTACTTC.